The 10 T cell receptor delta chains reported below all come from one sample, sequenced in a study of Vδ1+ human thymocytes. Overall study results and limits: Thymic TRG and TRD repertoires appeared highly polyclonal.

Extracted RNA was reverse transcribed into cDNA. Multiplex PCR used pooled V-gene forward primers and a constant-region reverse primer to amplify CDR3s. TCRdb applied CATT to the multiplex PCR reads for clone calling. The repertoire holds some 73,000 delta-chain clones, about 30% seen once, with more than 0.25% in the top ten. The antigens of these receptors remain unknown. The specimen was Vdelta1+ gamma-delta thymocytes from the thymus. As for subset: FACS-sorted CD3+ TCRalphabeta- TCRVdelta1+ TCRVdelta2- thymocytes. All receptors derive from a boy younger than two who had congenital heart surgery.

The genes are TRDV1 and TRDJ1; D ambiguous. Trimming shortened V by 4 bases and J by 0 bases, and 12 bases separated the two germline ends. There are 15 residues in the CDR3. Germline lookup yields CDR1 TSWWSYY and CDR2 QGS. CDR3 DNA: TGTGCTCTTGGGGGACTCCCGGTGTACACCGATAAACTCATCTTT. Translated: CALGGLPVYTDKLIF.

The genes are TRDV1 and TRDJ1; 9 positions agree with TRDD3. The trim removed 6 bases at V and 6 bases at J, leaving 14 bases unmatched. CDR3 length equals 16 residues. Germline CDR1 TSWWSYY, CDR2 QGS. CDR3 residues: CALGRGDTRGRNKLIF. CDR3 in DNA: TGTGCTCTTGGTAGGGGGGATACAAGGGGAAGGAATAAACTCATCTTT.

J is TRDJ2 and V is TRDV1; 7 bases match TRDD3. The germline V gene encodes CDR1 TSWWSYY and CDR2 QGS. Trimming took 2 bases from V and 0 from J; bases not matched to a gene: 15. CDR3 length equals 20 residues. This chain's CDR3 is CALGEFHRAGGLALTAQLFF. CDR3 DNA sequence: TGTGCTCTTGGGGAATTCCATCGAGCTGGGGGTCTCGCTTTGACAGCACAACTCTTCTTT.

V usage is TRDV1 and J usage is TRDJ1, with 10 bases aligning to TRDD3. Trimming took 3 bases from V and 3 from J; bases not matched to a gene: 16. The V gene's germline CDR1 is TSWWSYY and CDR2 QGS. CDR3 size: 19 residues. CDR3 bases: TGTGCTCTTGGGGACCTCGCACTCTGGGGGATAGTAGGCGCCGATAAACTCATCTTT. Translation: CALGDLALWGIVGADKLIF.

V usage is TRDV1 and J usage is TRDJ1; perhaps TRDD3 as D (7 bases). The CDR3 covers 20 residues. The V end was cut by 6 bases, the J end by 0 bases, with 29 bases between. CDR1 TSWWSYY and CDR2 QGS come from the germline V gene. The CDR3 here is CALGHNPSTVLGTYTDKLIF. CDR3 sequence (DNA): TGTGCTCTTGGCCACAATCCTTCCACAGTACTGGGGACCTACACCGATAAACTCATCTTT.

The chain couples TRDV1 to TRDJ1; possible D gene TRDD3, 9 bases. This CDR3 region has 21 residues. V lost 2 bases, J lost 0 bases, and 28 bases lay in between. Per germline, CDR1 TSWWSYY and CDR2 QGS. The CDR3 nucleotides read TGTGCTCTTGGGGAAATCCTTCCTAAATCCGTGGTGGGGGATAACACCGATAAACTCATCTTT. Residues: CALGEILPKSVVGDNTDKLIF.

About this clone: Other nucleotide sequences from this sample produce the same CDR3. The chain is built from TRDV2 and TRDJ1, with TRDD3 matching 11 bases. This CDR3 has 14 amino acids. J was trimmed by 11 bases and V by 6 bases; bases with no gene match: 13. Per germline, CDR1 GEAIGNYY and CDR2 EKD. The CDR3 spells CACSTRWGIRRLIF. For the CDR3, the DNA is TGTGCCTGTTCTACCCGATGGGGGATACGGAGGCTCATCTTT.

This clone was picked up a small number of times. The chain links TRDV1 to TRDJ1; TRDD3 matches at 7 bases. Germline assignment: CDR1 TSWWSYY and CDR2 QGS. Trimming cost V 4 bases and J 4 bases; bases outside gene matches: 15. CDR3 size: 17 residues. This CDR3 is CALGGCLSSGGFDKLIF. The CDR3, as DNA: TGTGCTCTTGGGGGTTGCCTCTCCTCTGGGGGGTTCGATAAACTCATCTTT.

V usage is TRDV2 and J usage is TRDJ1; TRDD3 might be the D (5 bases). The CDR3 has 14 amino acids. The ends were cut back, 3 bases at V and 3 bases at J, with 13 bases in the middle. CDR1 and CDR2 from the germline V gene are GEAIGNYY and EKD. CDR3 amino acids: CACDVKGTADKLIF. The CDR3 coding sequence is TGTGCCTGTGACGTCAAGGGGACTGCCGATAAACTCATCTTT.

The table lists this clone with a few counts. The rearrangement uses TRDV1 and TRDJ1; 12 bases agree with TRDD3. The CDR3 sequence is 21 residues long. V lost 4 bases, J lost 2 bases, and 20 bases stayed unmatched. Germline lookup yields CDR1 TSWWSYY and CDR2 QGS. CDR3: CALGVGLPSTGGYRRTDKLIF. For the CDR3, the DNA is TGTGCTCTTGGGGTTGGCCTTCCTTCTACTGGGGGATACCGCCGGACCGATAAACTCATCTTT.